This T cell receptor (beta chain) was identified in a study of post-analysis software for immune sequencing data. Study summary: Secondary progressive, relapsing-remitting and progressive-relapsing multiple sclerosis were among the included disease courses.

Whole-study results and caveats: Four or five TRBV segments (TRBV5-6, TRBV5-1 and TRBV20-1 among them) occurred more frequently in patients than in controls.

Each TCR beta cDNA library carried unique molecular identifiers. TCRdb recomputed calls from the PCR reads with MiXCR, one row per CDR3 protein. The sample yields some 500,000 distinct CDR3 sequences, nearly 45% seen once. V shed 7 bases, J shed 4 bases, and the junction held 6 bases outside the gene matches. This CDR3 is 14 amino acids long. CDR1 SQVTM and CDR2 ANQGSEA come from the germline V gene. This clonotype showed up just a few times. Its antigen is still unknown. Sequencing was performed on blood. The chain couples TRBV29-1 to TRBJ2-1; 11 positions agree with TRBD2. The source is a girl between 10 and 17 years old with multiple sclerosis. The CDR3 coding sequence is TGCAGCGCTACGGGACTAGCGGTGTACAATGAGCAGTTCTTC. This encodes CSATGLAVYNEQFF.